The 14 T cell receptor beta chains below were found in one sample sequenced in a study of breast tumors, draining lymph nodes, adjacent tissues. Axillary draining lymph nodes of breast cancer patients supplied the node samples. TCRdb passed the multiplex PCR reads through MiXCR, listing each CDR3 protein once. The data contain approximately 130,000 distinct CDR3 sequences, less than 25% of them singletons. The sequencing input was axillary lymph node tissue. These receptors were taken from a female donor with breast cancer. Some clones in this sample may be carry-over from other donors' samples.

Worth noting for this clonotype: One base away lies a much larger clone, so this may be a sequencing read error. V usage is TRBV3-1 and J usage is TRBJ2-3; TRBD1 matches 8 bases. The CDR3 has 17 amino acids. Germline loops: CDR1 LGHDT, CDR2 YNNKEL (reference sequence). The CDR3 coding sequence is TGTGCCGGCAGCCAAGATAGGAGTGGACAGGGCTTAGATACGCAGTATTTT. This codes for CAGSQDRSGQGLDTQYF.

This clonotype was seen many times. V and J are TRBV10-3 and TRBJ1-2; TRBD1 aligns across 9 bases. Germline V gene data show CDR1 as ENHRY and CDR2 as SYGVKD. V lost 6 bases, J lost 4 bases, and 3 bases stayed unmatched. The CDR3 is made up of 13 amino acids. Here the CDR3 DNA reads TGTGCCATCAGCCGGGACAGGGCCTATGGCTACACCTTC. Amino acids: CAISRDRAYGYTF.

This clonotype was detected ten times or more. J is TRBJ1-3 and V is TRBV20-1, with D possibly being TRBD1 (6 bases). Trimming removed 6 bases from V and 8 bases from J, with 17 bases in between. The CDR3 is 13 residues long. CDR1 is DFQATT and CDR2 is SNEGSKA in the germline V gene (reference sequence). CDR3: CSAEGGGTDTIYF. The CDR3 DNA reads TGCAGTGCCGAGGGAGGGGGAACGGACACCATATATTTT.

This clonotype appeared many times. V and J are TRBV20-1 and TRBJ2-7; 7 bases match TRBD2. J lost 0 bases, V lost 0 bases, and 20 bases had no gene match. The CDR3 has 20 amino acids. From germline, CDR1 is DFQATT and CDR2 SNEGSKA (reference sequence). CDR3 sequence: CSARDVWGPMGGSISYEQYF. The CDR3 DNA sequence: TGCAGTGCTAGAGATGTATGGGGACCGATGGGAGGGAGCATCTCCTACGAGCAGTACTTC.

Details on this clonotype: This may be a read error, as it is one base from a much larger clone. The gene calls are TRBV27 and TRBJ2-7; no reliable D call. Trimming removed 8 bases at V and 2 bases at J, with 22 bases between. Per germline, CDR1 MNHEY and CDR2 SMNVEV (reference sequence). The CDR3 sequence is 16 residues long. In DNA form, the CDR3 reads TGTGCCAGCGGTTCAAGGACGCAGGCGGCCCCCTACGAGCAGTACTTC. The encoded protein is CASGSRTQAAPYEQYF.

This clonotype was counted a few times. A read error may explain this, as a much larger clone is one base away. The chain employs TRBV6-1 and TRBJ1-2; D gene uncertain. Trimming pared 3 bases from V and 6 bases from J, leaving 14 bases between. The germline CDR1 and CDR2 sequences are MNHNS and SASEGT. There are 14 residues in the CDR3. The CDR3 sequence: CASSDSETGDGYTF. Here the CDR3 DNA reads TGTGCCAGCAGTGACTCAGAGACGGGAGATGGCTACACCTTC.

This clonotype showed up many times. The chain carries TRBV30 and TRBJ1-6; perhaps TRBD1 as D (5 bases). Trimming left V 5 bases short and J 7 bases short, with 15 bases between. Germline assignment: CDR1 GTSNPN and CDR2 SVGIG (reference sequence). The CDR3 spans 14 residues. CDR3 protein: CAWCSGTANSPLHF. The CDR3 coding sequence is TGTGCCTGGTGCTCCGGGACCGCGAATTCACCCCTCCACTTT.

At least ten counts were recorded for this clonotype. The chain links TRBV19 to TRBJ2-5; either TRBD1 or TRBD2 may fit D (5 bases each). Germline V gene data show CDR1 as LNHDA and CDR2 as SQIVND (reference sequence). Trimming cost V 5 bases and J 6 bases, with 16 bases left between them. The CDR3 sequence is 14 residues long. DNA for the CDR3: TGTGCCAGTAGTCCCGGGGCGGCCAGGAAGACCCAGTACTTC. It encodes CASSPGAARKTQYF. Based on the CDR3 plus reference TRBV19 and TRBJ2-5, the full variable domain is DGGITQSPKYLFRKEGQNVTLSCEQNLNHDAMYWYRQDPGQGLRLIYYSQIVNDFQKGDIAEGYSVSREKKESFPLTVTSAQKNPTAFYLCASSPGAARKTQYFGPGTRLLVL.

There are many counts of this clonotype. The chain is built from TRBV10-3 and TRBJ2-3; 9 positions agree with TRBD2. This CDR3 spans 18 amino acids. Germline CDR1 ENHRY, CDR2 SYGVKD. The ends lost 6 bases at V and 2 bases at J; junction bases unmatched: 15. CDR3 in amino acids: CAIRPGRGGRASTDTQYF. CDR3 sequence (DNA): TGTGCCATCAGACCCGGTAGGGGCGGGAGGGCCTCCACAGATACGCAGTATTTT.

A note on this clonotype: The CDR3 end shows no conserved phenylalanine or tryptophan, and so a read error is likely. The gene calls are TRBV5-1 and TRBJ2-5; D gene unclear. The CDR3 totals 12 residues. From germline, CDR1 is SGHRS and CDR2 YFSETQ. Trimming pared 2 bases from V and 2 bases from J, leaving 4 bases between. The CDR3 loop is CASSLDQETQYL. The CDR3 region has the DNA TGCGCCAGCAGCTTAGATCAAGAGACCCAGTACCTC.

This clonotype was seen repeatedly, ten times or more. CDR3 bases: TGTGCCAGCAGCCAAGCGGGGGGCAGGTCCTACGAGCAGTACTTC. As protein: CASSQAGGRSYEQYF. The J gene is TRBJ2-7, the V gene TRBV3-1, with TRBD2 as a possible D gene (7 bases). Germline loops: CDR1 LGHDT, CDR2 YNNKEL (reference sequence). The CDR3 is made up of 15 amino acids. With 1 base removed from V and 1 base from J, the gap between germline ends came to 11 bases.

This clonotype was observed many times. The chain links TRBV9 to TRBJ1-3; D gene uncertain. Per the germline V gene, CDR1 is SGDLS and CDR2 is YYNGEE. Trimming removed 0 bases at V and 8 bases at J, with 12 bases between. The CDR3 extends over 14 amino acids. The CDR3 loop is CASSVDLTLDTIYF. The DNA of the CDR3 is TGTGCCAGCAGCGTAGACTTGACGCTGGACACCATATATTTT.

This clonotype was seen many times. V gene TRBV13 combines with J gene TRBJ1-2; TRBD1 is a possible D gene (5 bases). CDR3 length: 15 residues. V was cut by 7 bases and J by 0 bases, with 15 bases left in between. In germline, CDR1 is PRHDT, CDR2 FYEKMQ (reference sequence). Here the CDR3 DNA reads TGTGCCAGCACCGCGGGGGTCCCTACTAACTATGGCTACACCTTC. It specifies CASTAGVPTNYGYTF. Full variable domain (remainder filled in from reference TRBV13 and TRBJ1-2): AAGVIQSPRHLIKEKRETATLKCYPIPRHDTVYWYQQGPGQDPQFLISFYEKMQSDKGSIPDRFSAQQFSDYHSELNMSSLELGDSALYFCASTAGVPTNYGYTFGSGTRLTVV.

At least ten counts were recorded for this clonotype. The chain links TRBV5-1 to TRBJ2-7; 7 nucleotides agree with TRBD1. V lost 3 bases to trimming and J lost 3 bases; unmatched junction nucleotides: 9. This CDR3 is 15 amino acids long. Germline assignment: CDR1 SGHRS and CDR2 YFSETQ. In DNA, the CDR3 is TGCGCCAGCAGCTCAGACAGGGATATGATCTACGAGCAGTACTTC. Its translation is CASSSDRDMIYEQYF.